This T cell receptor (beta chain) is drawn from a study of T-cell reconstitution after alpha-beta-depleted transplantation in children. Preparation of the TCRbeta library used unique molecular identifiers. TCRdb analysed the PCR reads with MiXCR anew, one entry per CDR3 protein. Counted here are roughly 610,000 distinct CDR3 sequences, more than 9% occurring once; the ten biggest clones make up less than 5%. Germline lookup yields CDR1 SGHRS and CDR2 YFSETQ. V lost 4 bases, J lost 7 bases, and 3 bases stayed unmatched. This CDR3 is 14 amino acids long. The TCR was taken from a human donor who donated a stem cell graft to a child with acute myeloid leukemia. The starting material was PBMCs from the stem cell graft donor, obtained from the stem cell graft. This sequence joins TRBV5-1 and TRBJ2-1; 12 positions agree with TRBD1. The CDR3 loop reads CASSAGQGANEQFF. The CDR3 nucleotides read TGCGCCAGCAGCGCGGGACAGGGGGCGAATGAGCAGTTCTTC.